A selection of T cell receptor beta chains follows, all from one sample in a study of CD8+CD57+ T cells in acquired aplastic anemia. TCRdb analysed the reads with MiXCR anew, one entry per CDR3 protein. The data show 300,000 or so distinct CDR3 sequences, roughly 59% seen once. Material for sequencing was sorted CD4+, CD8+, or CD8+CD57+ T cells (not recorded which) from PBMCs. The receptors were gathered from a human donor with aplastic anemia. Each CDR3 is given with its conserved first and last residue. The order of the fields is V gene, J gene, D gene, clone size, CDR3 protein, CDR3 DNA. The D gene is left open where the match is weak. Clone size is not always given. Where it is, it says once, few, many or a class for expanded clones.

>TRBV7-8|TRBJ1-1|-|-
CAITLARENTEALF
TGTGCCATCACTCTCGCTAGGGAGAACACTGAAGCTCTCTTT
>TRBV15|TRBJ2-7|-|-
CATSRVDATYEQYF
TGTGCCACCAGCAGAGTGGACGCGACCTACGAGCAGTACTTC
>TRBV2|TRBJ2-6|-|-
CASAFFTSGANVLTF
TGTGCCAGCGCTTTTTTCACATCTGGGGCCAACGTCCTGACTTTC
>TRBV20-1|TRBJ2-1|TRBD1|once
CSASWDRGYNEQFF
TGCAGTGCTAGCTGGGACAGGGGATACAATGAGCAGTTCTTC
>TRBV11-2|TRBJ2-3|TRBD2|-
CASSFAGGSTDTQYF
TGTGCCAGCAGCTTTGCGGGAGGGAGCACAGATACGCAGTATTTT
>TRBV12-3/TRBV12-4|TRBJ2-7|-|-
CASPPRAQPYEQYF
TGTGCCAGCCCGCCTCGGGCACAACCCTACGAGCAGTACTTC
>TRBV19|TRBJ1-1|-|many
CASRIDRTTVTEAFF
TGTGCCAGTAGGATAGATCGGACGACGGTTACTGAAGCTTTCTTT
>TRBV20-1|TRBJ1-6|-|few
CSARESGSYNSPLHF
TGCAGTGCTAGAGAATCGGGCTCCTATAATTCACCCCTCCACTTT
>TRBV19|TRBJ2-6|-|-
CASSGQGQGGTGANVLTF
TGTGCCAGTAGTGGTCAAGGCCAGGGGGGAACTGGGGCCAACGTCCTGACTTTC
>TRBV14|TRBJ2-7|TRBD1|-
CASSPSALDRGTYF
TGTGCCAGCTCACCAAGCGCCTTGGACAGGGGAACGTACTTC
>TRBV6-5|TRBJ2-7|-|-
CASSAGPVEQYF
TGTGCCAGCAGTGCCGGACCAGTCGAGCAGTACTTC
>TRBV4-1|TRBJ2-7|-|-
CASSQERGGSYEQYF
TGCGCCAGCAGCCAAGAAAGGGGCGGTTCCTACGAGCAGTACTTC
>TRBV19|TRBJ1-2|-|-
CASSAGSAGVYGYTF
TGTGCCAGTAGTGCCGGCTCTGCAGGGGTGTATGGCTACACCTTC
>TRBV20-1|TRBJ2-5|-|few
CSATDRVETQYF
TGCAGTGCAACTGACAGAGTCGAGACCCAGTACTTC